This TCR beta chain stems from a study of vaccination and CD4 T cells after COVID-19. Comments on this clonotype: What it binds is not known.

Oncomine TCR Beta short-read sequencing was applied to DNA from cultured CD4+ T cells. One entry per CDR3 protein, called by TCRdb with MiXCR from the PCR reads. The sample lists about 21,000 distinct CDR3 sequences, less than 50% occurring once. Treatment: roughly ten-day PBMC culture with coronavirus spike peptide pools or control peptides (ViraFEST assay). Germline V CDR1 and CDR2: MNHEY, SVGEGT. Trimming took 0 bases from V and 6 from J; bases not matched to a gene: 7. The length of the CDR3 is 16 residues. V and J are TRBV6-2 or TRBV6-3 and TRBJ1-1, with TRBD1 identical over 10 bases. The sample here was CD4+ T cells from blood, cultured in vitro, taken after SARS-CoV-2 vaccination. The receptor's source is a human donor who had recovered from COVID-19. CDR3 sequence (DNA): TGTGCCAGCAGTTACTCACCGGGACAGGGGAGAGCTGAAGCTTTCTTT. Protein sequence: CASSYSPGQGRAEAFF.